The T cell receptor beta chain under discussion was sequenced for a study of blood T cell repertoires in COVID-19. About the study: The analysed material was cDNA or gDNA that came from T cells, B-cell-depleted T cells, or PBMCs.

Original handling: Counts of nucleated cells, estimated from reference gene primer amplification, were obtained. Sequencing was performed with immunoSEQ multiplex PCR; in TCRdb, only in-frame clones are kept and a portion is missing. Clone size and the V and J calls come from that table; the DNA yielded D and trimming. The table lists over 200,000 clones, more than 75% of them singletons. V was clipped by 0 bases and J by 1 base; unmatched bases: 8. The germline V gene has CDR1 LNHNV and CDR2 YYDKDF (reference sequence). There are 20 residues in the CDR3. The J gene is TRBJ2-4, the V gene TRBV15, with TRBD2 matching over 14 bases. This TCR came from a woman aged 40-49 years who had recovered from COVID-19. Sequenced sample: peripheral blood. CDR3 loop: CATSRDPTSGRGLAKNIQYF. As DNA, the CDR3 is TGTGCCACCAGCAGAGACCCGACTAGCGGGAGGGGCTTGGCCAAAAACATTCAGTACTTC.